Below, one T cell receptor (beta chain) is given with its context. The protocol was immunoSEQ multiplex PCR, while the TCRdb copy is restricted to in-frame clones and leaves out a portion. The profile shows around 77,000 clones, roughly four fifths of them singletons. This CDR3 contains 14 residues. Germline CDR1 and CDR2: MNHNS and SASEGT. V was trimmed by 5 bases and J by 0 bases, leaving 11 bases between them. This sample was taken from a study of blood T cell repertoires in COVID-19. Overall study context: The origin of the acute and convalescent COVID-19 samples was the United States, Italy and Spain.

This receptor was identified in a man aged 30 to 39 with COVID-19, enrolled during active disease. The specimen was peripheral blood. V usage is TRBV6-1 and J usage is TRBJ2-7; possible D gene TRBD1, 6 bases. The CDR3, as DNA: TGTGCCAGCAGTTCTAGGGGGACCTCCTACGAGCAGTACTTC. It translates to CASSSRGTSYEQYF.